This T cell receptor beta chain was found in a study of regulatory T cells in long-lasting Graves disease. Researchers made TCR beta libraries by using iRepertoire HTBI primers and running Arm-PCR on CDR3 regions. TCRdb used MiXCR to reprocess the multiplex PCR reads, holding one entry per CDR3 protein. The sample has 360,000 or so distinct CDR3 sequences, 10% to 15% seen once. The CDR3 is made up of 19 amino acids. The J segment lost 0 bases and the V segment lost 1 base, leaving 8 bases of the junction unmatched. Germline values: CDR1 LGHNA, CDR2 YSLEER. Findings and caveats of the study: Relative to newly diagnosed Graves' patients, persistent ones had lower TCR diversity.

The time point denotes: newly diagnosed GD, antithyroid drugs for less than 3 months. Construction of the TCR library relied on RNA isolated from PBMCs. The guidelines of the American Thyroid Association were the basis for diagnosing Graves' disease. An endocrinology department in Xi'an, China, recruited the patients. Worth noting for this clonotype: The target antigen is unknown.

These sequences were also reported in another study, on T cells in Graves' hyperthyroidism and ophthalmopathy.

The specimen was peripheral blood mononuclear cells (PBMCs), collected at new diagnosis, from a patient treated with antithyroid drugs. This receptor was identified in a woman between 18 and 30 years old with Graves disease. The chain is built from TRBV4-3 and TRBJ2-3; 12 nucleotides match TRBD2. The CDR3 protein is CASSQVWTSGVASTDTQYF. The CDR3 DNA reads as TGCGCCAGCAGCCAAGTATGGACTAGCGGGGTTGCTAGCACAGATACGCAGTATTTT.